This T cell receptor beta chain was profiled in a study of T cells in Graves' hyperthyroidism and ophthalmopathy. Researchers amplified the TCR beta CDR3 regions from RNA transcripts. Researchers ran a first-round RT-PCR on the TCR CDR3 using the HTBI primer set. TCRdb analysed the multiplex PCR reads with MiXCR anew, one entry per CDR3 protein. This sample has about 380,000 distinct CDR3 sequences, with more than 14% found just once. Broader study findings: Ophthalmopathy onset followed model prediction by a median about six months.

This clonotype was observed many times. Its antigen remains unidentified. CDR3 size: 18 residues. Germline V gene data show CDR1 as SGHDT and CDR2 as YYEEEE. The V gene lost 2 bases and the J gene lost 4 bases, with 22 bases spanning the gap. This TCR was recovered from a woman under 40 with Graves' ophthalmopathy. V and J are TRBV5-6 and TRBJ1-3; TRBD1 is a possible D gene (6 bases). Input material: blood. The CDR3 loop reads CASSFNQGFLRGGNTIYF. CDR3 DNA: TGTGCCAGCAGCTTTAATCAGGGGTTCCTCCGGGGAGGAAACACCATATATTTT.